The rows below give T cell receptor beta chains drawn from one sample of a study of T cell repertoires in cytomegalovirus infection. TCRdb processed the reads anew with MiXCR; each CDR3 protein has one entry. The sample records 480,000 or so distinct CDR3 sequences, around 10% being singletons. The specimen was PBMCs. Receptors were obtained from a human donor in good health (CMV status not recorded). Some clones in this sample may be carry-over from other donors' samples. Each CDR3 is given with its conserved first and last residue. D genes are given only for firm matches. Size tells how often a clone was seen (once, few, many) or the class of an expanded clone, and some rows leave it out.

J,V,D,size,CDR3,DNA
TRBJ1-1,TRBV4-2,.,many,CASSQEHRSGAEAFF,TGTGCCAGCAGCCAAGAGCACAGGTCGGGGGCTGAAGCTTTCTTT
TRBJ1-2,TRBV12-5,.,many,CASGLASRGGASDGYTF,TGTGCTAGTGGTTTGGCTAGCCGCGGGGGCGCATCAGATGGCTACACCTTC
TRBJ2-5,TRBV3-1,.,many,CASSQEYLQGVGETQYF,TGTGCCAGCAGCCAAGAATACCTACAGGGCGTCGGGGAGACCCAGTACTTC
TRBJ2-1,TRBV9,.,many,CASSPLPGTPDDEQFF,TGTGCCAGCAGCCCCCTCCCCGGGACCCCCGACGATGAGCAGTTCTTC
TRBJ1-5,TRBV7-2,.,many,CASSLNAGGGGGFFNQPQHF,TGTGCCAGCAGCTTAAATGCGGGCGGCGGGGGCGGGTTTTTCAATCAGCCCCAGCATTTT
TRBJ1-5,TRBV4-1,TRBD1,many,CASSQEQGVQPQHF,TGCGCCAGCAGCCAAGAACAGGGGGTTCAGCCCCAGCATTTT
TRBJ2-7,TRBV6-1,.,many,CAGAWGVGHYEQYF,TGTGCCGGTGCGTGGGGCGTGGGGCACTACGAGCAGTACTTC
TRBJ2-1,TRBV11-2,.,many,CASSLDLASYNEQFF,TGTGCCAGCAGCTTAGATCTGGCATCCTACAATGAGCAGTTCTTC
TRBJ1-2,TRBV27,.,.,CASTPVLGGRDYGYTF,TGTGCCAGCACCCCTGTTCTAGGGGGACGGGACTATGGCTACACCTTC
TRBJ1-5,TRBV27,TRBD1,many,CASSPDRGIGNQPQHF,TGTGCCAGCAGTCCGGACAGGGGGATTGGCAATCAGCCCCAGCATTTT
TRBJ2-7,TRBV6-5,.,many,CASTRGDGEQYF,TGTGCCAGCACTAGGGGGGACGGCGAGCAGTACTTC
TRBJ2-3,TRBV7-9,TRBD1,many,CASSIRARQGADTQYF,TGTGCCAGCAGCATCCGCGCGAGGCAGGGGGCAGATACGCAGTATTTT
TRBJ1-2,TRBV29-1,.,few,CSVEDREQGVTRYTF,TGCAGCGTTGAAGATCGAGAACAGGGCGTCACTCGCTACACCTTC
TRBJ2-1,TRBV13,TRBD1,few,CASSFGQGRDEQFF,TGTGCCAGCAGCTTCGGACAGGGCAGGGATGAGCAGTTCTTC
TRBJ1-1,TRBV19,TRBD1,once,CASNDRAINTEAFF,TGTGCCAGTAACGACAGGGCCATAAACACTGAAGCTTTCTTT
TRBJ1-1,TRBV7-3,.,few,CASSITPNTEAFF,TGTGCCAGCAGCATCACACCGAACACTGAAGCTTTCTTT
TRBJ1-5,TRBV2,.,.,CASRGGKSNQPQHF,TGTGCCAGCAGGGGAGGGAAAAGCAATCAGCCCCAGCATTTT
TRBJ2-1,TRBV29-1,.,many,CSVGYEQFF,TGCAGCGTTGGGTACGAGCAGTTCTTC
TRBJ2-1,TRBV7-2,.,many,CASSLRGGEQFF,TGTGCCAGCAGCCTTAGAGGGGGTGAGCAGTTCTTC
TRBJ2-1,TRBV2,TRBD2,few,CASSPSGTTYNEQFF,TGTGCCAGCAGCCCCAGCGGGACTACCTACAATGAGCAGTTCTTC
TRBJ2-1,TRBV7-8,TRBD1,many,CASSLLTGGVSYNEQFF,TGTGCCAGCAGCTTATTGACAGGGGGGGTCTCCTACAATGAGCAGTTCTTC
TRBJ1-5,TRBV7-8,.,many,CASSSEAYSNQPQHF,TGTGCCAGCAGCTCGGAGGCCTATAGCAATCAGCCCCAGCATTTT
TRBJ2-7,TRBV10-3,.,many,CAIMDSYEQYF,TGTGCCATCATGGACAGCTACGAGCAGTACTTC
TRBJ2-1,TRBV9,.,many,CASSPQREQFF,TGTGCCAGCAGCCCCCAGAGAGAGCAGTTCTTC
TRBJ2-5,TRBV12-5,TRBD2,few,CATSSGGALETQYF,TGTGCAACTTCTAGCGGGGGGGCTTTGGAGACCCAGTACTTC
TRBJ2-4,TRBV9,.,.,CASSVGGLAKNIQYF,TGTGCCAGCAGCGTAGGTGGGTTAGCCAAAAACATTCAGTACTTC
TRBJ2-1,TRBV19,TRBD2,few,CASSSTSGRVEQFF,TGTGCCAGTAGTTCGACTAGCGGGAGGGTTGAGCAGTTCTTC
TRBJ2-1,TRBV7-2,.,few,CASSSSRAEQFF,TGTGCCAGCAGCTCCTCTAGGGCTGAGCAGTTCTTC
TRBJ2-2,TRBV23-1,TRBD1,.,CASSQTAGTGVNTGELFF,TGCGCCAGCAGTCAAACGGCCGGGACAGGGGTGAACACCGGGGAGCTGTTTTTT
TRBJ2-1,TRBV7-9,TRBD2,many,CASSFYRGTSDSGEQFF,TGTGCCAGCAGCTTTTACAGAGGGACTAGCGATTCCGGTGAGCAGTTCTTC
TRBJ1-3,TRBV2,TRBD1,.,CASSKDRGRDTIYF,TGTGCCAGCAGTAAGGACAGGGGCAGGGACACCATATATTTT
TRBJ1-1,TRBV28,TRBD1,many,CASRQGGLRTEAFF,TGTGCCAGCAGGCAGGGGGGGCTTCGTACTGAAGCTTTCTTT
TRBJ2-3,TRBV9,.,.,CASSSLGEITDTQYF,TGTGCCAGCAGCTCTTTGGGAGAAATCACAGATACGCAGTATTTT
TRBJ2-1,TRBV12-3/TRBV12-4,TRBD1,many,CASTTGTVNEQFF,TGTGCCAGCACCACCGGGACAGTAAATGAGCAGTTCTTC
TRBJ2-7,TRBV7-3,TRBD2,many,CASSLRLAGAHEQYF,TGTGCCAGCAGCTTAAGACTAGCGGGAGCCCACGAGCAGTACTTC
TRBJ1-2,TRBV12-3/TRBV12-4,.,many,CASSIGGGAQGYTF,TGTGCCAGCAGCATCGGGGGGGGGGCGCAGGGCTACACCTTC
TRBJ2-3,TRBV18,.,.,CASSPSRVSDTQYF,TGTGCCAGCTCACCGTCGAGGGTTTCAGATACGCAGTATTTT
TRBJ2-6,TRBV19,.,many,CASSPTGSPGANVLTF,TGTGCCAGTAGTCCTACCGGCAGCCCTGGGGCCAACGTCCTGACTTTC
TRBJ1-2,TRBV20-1,.,few,CSASNDGYTF,TGCAGTGCTAGCAACGATGGCTACACCTTC
TRBJ1-5,TRBV3-1,.,few,CASSQTYPSPASYNQPQHF,TGTGCCAGCAGCCAAACATACCCCTCCCCGGCCAGTTACAATCAGCCCCAGCATTTT
TRBJ2-1,TRBV29-1,.,few,CSVSESGNEQFF,TGCAGCGTTTCAGAAAGCGGCAATGAGCAGTTCTTC
TRBJ1-1,TRBV5-8,TRBD1,many,CASSHWLGTADTEAFF,TGTGCCAGCAGCCATTGGCTCGGGACAGCCGACACTGAAGCTTTCTTT
TRBJ2-2,TRBV12-3/TRBV12-4,TRBD2,many,CASILAGGPLTGELFF,TGTGCCAGCATTCTAGCGGGAGGGCCCCTAACCGGGGAGCTGTTTTTT
TRBJ2-1,TRBV7-3,TRBD1,many,CASSPQTGVEQFF,TGTGCCAGCAGCCCCCAGACAGGGGTCGAGCAGTTCTTC
TRBJ2-1,TRBV5-1,.,few,CASSGGDIYNEQFF,TGCGCCAGCAGCGGGGGGGACATTTACAATGAGCAGTTCTTC
TRBJ2-1,TRBV5-1,.,large,CASSLFSTAGNEQFF,TGCGCCAGCAGCTTGTTCTCGACAGCGGGCAATGAGCAGTTCTTC
TRBJ1-1,TRBV5-1,.,many,CASSLTALNTEAFF,TGCGCCAGCAGCCTTACAGCCCTGAACACTGAAGCTTTCTTT
TRBJ2-7,TRBV10-3,.,many,CALGPGTFPYEQYF,TGTGCCCTCGGCCCCGGGACCTTCCCCTACGAGCAGTACTTC
TRBJ2-3,TRBV6-1,TRBD1,.,CASKRTGGTDTQYF,TGTGCCAGCAAAAGGACAGGCGGCACAGATACGCAGTATTTT
TRBJ2-7,TRBV9,TRBD1,many,CASSPRDRPYEQYF,TGTGCCAGCAGCCCCCGGGACAGGCCCTACGAGCAGTACTTC
TRBJ2-2,TRBV7-8,.,many,CASSPGLANTGELFF,TGTGCCAGCAGCCCGGGGCTAGCGAACACCGGGGAGCTGTTTTTT
TRBJ1-2,TRBV11-2,.,few,CASSLEQTYGYTF,TGTGCCAGCAGCTTAGAACAGACTTATGGCTACACCTTC
TRBJ1-1,TRBV27,TRBD1,many,CASSWTGMNTEAFF,TGTGCCAGCAGCTGGACAGGTATGAACACTGAAGCTTTCTTT
TRBJ2-4,TRBV4-1,TRBD1,few,CASSQPNRGAKNIQYF,TGCGCCAGCAGCCAACCCAACAGGGGAGCCAAAAACATTCAGTACTTC
TRBJ2-1,TRBV7-9,.,many,CASSLGRLDYNEQFF,TGTGCCAGCAGCTTAGGAAGACTCGACTACAATGAGCAGTTCTTC